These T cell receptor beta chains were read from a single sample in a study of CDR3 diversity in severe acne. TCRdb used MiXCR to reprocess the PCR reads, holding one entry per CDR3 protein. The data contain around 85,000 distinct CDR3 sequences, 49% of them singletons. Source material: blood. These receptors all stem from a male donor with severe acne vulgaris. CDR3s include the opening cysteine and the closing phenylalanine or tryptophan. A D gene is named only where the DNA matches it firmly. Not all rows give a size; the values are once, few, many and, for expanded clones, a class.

CDR3 DNA: TGTGCCAGCAGCCTGGGAGGGGGCGATGGCTACACCTTC
CDR3 protein: CASSLGGGDGYTF
J gene: TRBJ1-2
D gene: TRBD1
V gene: TRBV7-3
clone size: many

CDR3 DNA: TGTGCCAGCAGCCAGTTCTTTAATGAAAAACTGTTTTTT
CDR3 protein: CASSQFFNEKLFF
J gene: TRBJ1-4
D gene: -
V gene: TRBV14
clone size: -

CDR3 DNA: TGTGCCAGCAGCCTCACTATGTACACCGGGGAGCTGTTTTTT
CDR3 protein: CASSLTMYTGELFF
J gene: TRBJ2-2
D gene: -
V gene: TRBV5-5
clone size: -

CDR3 DNA: TGTGCCAGTAACCCGTGGGGGAGAGATACGCAGTATTTT
CDR3 protein: CASNPWGRDTQYF
J gene: TRBJ2-3
D gene: -
V gene: TRBV19
clone size: many

CDR3 DNA: TGTGCCAGCAGCCAAGAGTCGGTAGGGGTCGAGCAGTACTTC
CDR3 protein: CASSQESVGVEQYF
J gene: TRBJ2-7
D gene: -
V gene: TRBV14
clone size: -

CDR3 DNA: TGTGCCAGCAGTTACTCTGGACTCTCGAAAGAAAAACTGTTTTTT
CDR3 protein: CASSYSGLSKEKLFF
J gene: TRBJ1-4
D gene: -
V gene: TRBV6-5
clone size: -

CDR3 DNA: TGTGCCAGCAGCCCACGACAGGAGAACACTGAAGCTTTCTTT
CDR3 protein: CASSPRQENTEAFF
J gene: TRBJ1-1
D gene: -
V gene: TRBV5-4
clone size: many

CDR3 DNA: -
CDR3 protein: CASSVGLDNEQFFGPGGELFF
J gene: TRBJ2-2
D gene: -
V gene: TRBV9
clone size: -

CDR3 DNA: TGTGCCAGCAGCCAAGGGGACAGGGTAGCCAAAAACATTCAGTACTTC
CDR3 protein: CASSQGDRVAKNIQYF
J gene: TRBJ2-4
D gene: -
V gene: TRBV3-2
clone size: many

CDR3 DNA: TGCAGGGGGAGCGTACAAGAGACCCAGTACTTC
CDR3 protein: CRGSVQETQYF
J gene: TRBJ2-5
D gene: -
V gene: TRBV20-1
clone size: many

CDR3 DNA: TGTGCCAGTAGCGGAGGACAGGGCATGGATACTGAAGCTTTCTTT
CDR3 protein: CASSGGQGMDTEAFF
J gene: TRBJ1-1
D gene: TRBD1
V gene: TRBV19
clone size: -

CDR3 DNA: TGTGCCAGCAGCGAGGGGAAGAACACTGAAGCTTTCTTT
CDR3 protein: CASSEGKNTEAFF
J gene: TRBJ1-1
D gene: -
V gene: TRBV9
clone size: once

CDR3 DNA: TGCGCCAGCAGCCAGGGGACTAGCGGGAGTTCCGGGGAGCTGTTTTTT
CDR3 protein: CASSQGTSGSSGELFF
J gene: TRBJ2-2
D gene: TRBD2
V gene: TRBV19
clone size: once